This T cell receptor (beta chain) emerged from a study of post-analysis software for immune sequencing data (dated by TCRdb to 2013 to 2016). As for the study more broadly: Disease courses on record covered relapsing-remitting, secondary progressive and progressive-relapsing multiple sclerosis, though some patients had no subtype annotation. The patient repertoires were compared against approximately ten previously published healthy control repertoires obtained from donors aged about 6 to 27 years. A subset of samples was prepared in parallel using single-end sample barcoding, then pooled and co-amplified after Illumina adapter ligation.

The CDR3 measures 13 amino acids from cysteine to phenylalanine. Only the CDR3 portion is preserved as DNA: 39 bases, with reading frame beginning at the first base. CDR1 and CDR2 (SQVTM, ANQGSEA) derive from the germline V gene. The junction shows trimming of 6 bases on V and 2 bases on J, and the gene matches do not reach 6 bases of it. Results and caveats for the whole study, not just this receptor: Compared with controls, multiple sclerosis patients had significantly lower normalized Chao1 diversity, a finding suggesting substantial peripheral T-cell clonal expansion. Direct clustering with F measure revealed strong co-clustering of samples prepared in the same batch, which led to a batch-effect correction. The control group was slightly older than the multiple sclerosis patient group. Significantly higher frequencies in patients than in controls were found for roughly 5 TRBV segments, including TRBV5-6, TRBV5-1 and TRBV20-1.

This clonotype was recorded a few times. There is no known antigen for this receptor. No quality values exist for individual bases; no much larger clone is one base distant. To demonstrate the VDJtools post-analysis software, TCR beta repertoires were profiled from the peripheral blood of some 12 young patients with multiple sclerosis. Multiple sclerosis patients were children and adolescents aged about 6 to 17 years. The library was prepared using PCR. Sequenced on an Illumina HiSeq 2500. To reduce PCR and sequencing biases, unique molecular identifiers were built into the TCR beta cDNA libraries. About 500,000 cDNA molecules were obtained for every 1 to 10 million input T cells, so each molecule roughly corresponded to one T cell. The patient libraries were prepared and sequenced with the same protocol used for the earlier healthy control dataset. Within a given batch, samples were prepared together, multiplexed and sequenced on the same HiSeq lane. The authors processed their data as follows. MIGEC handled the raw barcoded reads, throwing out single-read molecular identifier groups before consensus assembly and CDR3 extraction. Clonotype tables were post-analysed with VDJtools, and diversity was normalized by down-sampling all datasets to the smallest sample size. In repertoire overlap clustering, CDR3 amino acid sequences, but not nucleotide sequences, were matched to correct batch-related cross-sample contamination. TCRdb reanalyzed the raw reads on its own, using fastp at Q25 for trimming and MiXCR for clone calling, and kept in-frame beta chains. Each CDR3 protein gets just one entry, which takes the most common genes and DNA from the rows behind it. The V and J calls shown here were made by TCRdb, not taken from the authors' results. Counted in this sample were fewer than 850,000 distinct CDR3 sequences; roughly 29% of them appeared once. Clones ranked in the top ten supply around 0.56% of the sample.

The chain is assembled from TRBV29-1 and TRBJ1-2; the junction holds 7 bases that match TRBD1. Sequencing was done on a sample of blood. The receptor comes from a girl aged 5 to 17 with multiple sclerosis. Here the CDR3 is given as CSVFRGVNYGYTF. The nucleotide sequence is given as TGCAGCGTGTTCAGGGGGGTAAACTATGGCTACACCTTC.